This T cell receptor (beta chain) was sequenced for a study of naive and memory T cell subsets. Trimming removed 5 bases at V and 3 bases at J, with 15 bases between. The length of the CDR3 is 15 residues. Treatment in this sample: skin biopsy from PPD injection site in Mantoux-positive individual. Reverse transcription used DNase-treated unsorted total RNA, aiming for 1 to 1000 ng. This clonotype has at least ten counts. Blood and skin TCR RNA was reverse transcribed with alpha and beta constant primers. A single record per CDR3 protein comes from TCRdb applying MiXCR to the UMI-ligation and nested PCR reads. The sample includes about 18,000 distinct CDR3 sequences, about a tenth of them seen just once.

Sequencing was performed on skin, taken from a tuberculin skin test site. The chain recombines TRBV12-3 or TRBV12-4 with TRBJ2-3; TRBD1 or TRBD2 may be the D gene (5 bases each). The clonotype comes from an adult in good health. The CDR3 sequence: CASSPPRDGTDTQYF. CDR3 DNA sequence: TGTGCCAGCAGTCCCCCCCGGGACGGGACAGATACGCAGTATTTT.